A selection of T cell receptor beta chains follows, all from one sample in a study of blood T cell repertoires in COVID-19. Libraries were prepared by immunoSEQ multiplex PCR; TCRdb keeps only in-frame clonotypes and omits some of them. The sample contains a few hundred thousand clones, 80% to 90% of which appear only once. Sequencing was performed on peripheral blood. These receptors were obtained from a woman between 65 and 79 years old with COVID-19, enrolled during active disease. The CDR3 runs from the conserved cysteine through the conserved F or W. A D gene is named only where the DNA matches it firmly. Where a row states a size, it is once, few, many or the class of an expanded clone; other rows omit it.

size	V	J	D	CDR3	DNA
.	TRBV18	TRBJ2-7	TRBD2	CASSPRAGLAYEQYF	TGTGCCAGCTCACCTCGAGCGGGATTGGCGTACGAGCAGTACTTC
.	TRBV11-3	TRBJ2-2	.	CASSLDRTTNTGELFF	TGTGCCAGCAGCTTAGATCGGACAACGAACACCGGGGAGCTGTTTTTT
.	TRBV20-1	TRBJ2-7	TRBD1	CSASRGQGSRGEQYF	TGCAGTGCTAGTCGGGGACAGGGGTCCCGAGGGGAGCAGTACTTC
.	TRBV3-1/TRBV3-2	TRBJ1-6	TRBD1	CASSHDRASPLHF	TGTGCCAGCAGCCACGACAGGGCTTCACCCCTCCACTTT
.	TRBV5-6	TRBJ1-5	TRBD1	CASSLQGTGSRQPQHF	TGTGCCAGCAGCTTGCAAGGGACAGGCTCACGCCAGCCCCAGCATTTT
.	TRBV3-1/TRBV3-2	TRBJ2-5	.	CASSQDLRGRGETQYF	TGTGCCAGCAGCCAAGATCTTCGGGGACGGGGGGAGACCCAGTACTTC
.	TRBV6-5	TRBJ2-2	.	CASSLSSSVNTGELFF	TGTGCCAGCAGTTTGTCTAGCAGCGTGAACACCGGGGAGCTGTTTTTT
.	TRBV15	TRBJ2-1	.	CATSGGVGQGVNEQFF	TGTGCCACCAGCGGAGGGGTAGGTCAGGGCGTCAATGAGCAGTTCTTC
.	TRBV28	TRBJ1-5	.	CASSPPGQPQHF	TGTGCCAGCAGTCCTCCGGGTCAGCCCCAGCATTTT
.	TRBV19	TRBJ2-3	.	CASSSLQGMGNTDTQYF	TGTGCCAGTAGTAGCCTACAGGGCATGGGGAACACAGATACGCAGTATTTT
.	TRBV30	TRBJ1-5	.	CAWSVGRRRAGNQPQHF	TGTGCCTGGAGTGTAGGACGAAGGAGGGCTGGCAATCAGCCCCAGCATTTT
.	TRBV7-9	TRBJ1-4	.	CAGGASEKLFF	TGTGCCGGGGGGGCTTCTGAAAAACTGTTTTTT
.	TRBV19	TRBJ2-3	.	CASTPSRGRDTQYF	TGTGCCAGTACCCCATCGCGGGGGCGAGATACGCAGTATTTT
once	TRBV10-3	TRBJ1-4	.	CAIRPDRGEEKLFF	TGTGCCATCCGCCCCGACAGAGGTGAAGAAAAACTGTTTTTT
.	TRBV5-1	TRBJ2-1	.	CASSPGTFYNEQFF	TGCGCCAGCAGCCCTGGGACATTCTACAATGAGCAGTTCTTC
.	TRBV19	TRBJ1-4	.	CASSTLQGSNEKLFF	TGTGCCAGTAGCACATTACAGGGTTCTAATGAAAAACTGTTTTTT